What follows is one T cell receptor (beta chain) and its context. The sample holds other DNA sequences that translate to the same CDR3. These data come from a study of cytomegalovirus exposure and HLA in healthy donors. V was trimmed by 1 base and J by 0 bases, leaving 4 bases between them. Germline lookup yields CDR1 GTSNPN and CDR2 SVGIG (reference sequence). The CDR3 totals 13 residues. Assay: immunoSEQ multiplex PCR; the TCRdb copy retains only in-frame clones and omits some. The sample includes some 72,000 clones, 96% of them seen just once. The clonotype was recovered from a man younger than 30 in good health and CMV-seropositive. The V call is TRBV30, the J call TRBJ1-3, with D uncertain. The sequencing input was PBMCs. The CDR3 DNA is TGTGCCTGGAGTGCCTCCTCTGGAAACACCATATATTTT. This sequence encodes CAWSASSGNTIYF.